These T cell receptor beta chains were read from a single sample in a study of monozygotic twins with inflammatory bowel disease. No DNA is given; TCRdb re-called the 5' RACE reads and lists each CDR3 protein once. In total, the table holds 93,000 or so distinct CDR3 sequences. The sequenced sample was blood. These receptors came from a human donor with ulcerative colitis or Crohn's disease, or a healthy co-twin of an affected twin (not recorded which). The CDR3 runs from the conserved cysteine through the conserved F or W.

j_gene,v_gene,CDR3aa
TRBJ2-1,TRBV6-5,CASRALGGEQFF
TRBJ2-3,TRBV7-9,CASSPGTSGDTDTQYF
TRBJ2-7,TRBV11-2,CASSLFVLRQAYSYEQYF
TRBJ2-1,TRBV14,CASSQVGRRGQFF
TRBJ2-1,TRBV4-2,CASSRGLAGDGEQFF
TRBJ2-6,TRBV15,CATSRDKGPLSGANVLTF
TRBJ2-5,TRBV28,CASSRLGGFSATGVETQYF
TRBJ1-2,TRBV5-4,CASSLAGQAANYGYTF
TRBJ2-5,TRBV5-1,CASSLGGPQETQYF
TRBJ2-5,TRBV7-2,CASSHQTGGETQYF
TRBJ2-5,TRBV12-3/TRBV12-4,CASTQTSGKETQYF
TRBJ2-2,TRBV20-1,CSASIAGRVPGELFF
TRBJ1-1,TRBV4-3,CASSGQGWGEAFF
TRBJ2-7,TRBV29-1,CSVTSGGPYEQYF
TRBJ2-5,TRBV7-6,CASRSSAKMQETQYF
TRBJ2-3,TRBV4-1,CASSPRRTDTQYF
TRBJ1-1,TRBV19,CASSMGTGGSSDTEAFF
TRBJ2-3,TRBV4-1,CASSQREGEADTQYF
TRBJ2-3,TRBV5-1,CASSSGDSRTDTQYF
TRBJ2-2,TRBV6-1,CATLPSGTRNTGELFF
TRBJ2-7,TRBV9,CASSVGTSTYEQYF
TRBJ2-1,TRBV9,CASSVVGRDRGYNEQFF
TRBJ2-1,TRBV7-2,CASSLEGAAYNEQFF